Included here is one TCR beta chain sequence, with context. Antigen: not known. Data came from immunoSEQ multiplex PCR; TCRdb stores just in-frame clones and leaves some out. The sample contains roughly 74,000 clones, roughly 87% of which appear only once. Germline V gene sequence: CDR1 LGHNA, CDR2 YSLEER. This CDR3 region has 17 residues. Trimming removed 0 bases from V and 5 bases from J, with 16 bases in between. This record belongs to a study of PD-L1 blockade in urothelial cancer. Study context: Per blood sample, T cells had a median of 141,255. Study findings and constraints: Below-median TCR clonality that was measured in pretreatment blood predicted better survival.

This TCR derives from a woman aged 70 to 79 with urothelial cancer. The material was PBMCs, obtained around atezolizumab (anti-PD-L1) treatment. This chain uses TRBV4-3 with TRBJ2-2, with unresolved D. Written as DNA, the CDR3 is TGCGCCAGCAGCCAAGACCTGACTCCCGGGTTTACCGGGGAGCTGTTTTTT. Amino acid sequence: CASSQDLTPGFTGELFF.